The 21 T cell receptor beta chains reported below all come from one sample, sequenced in a study of CXCR3-negative and CXCR3-positive naive CD8 T cells. With UMI labels, 5' RACE was used to prepare the TRB cDNA libraries. TCRdb reanalyzed the 5' RACE reads and collapses them to one entry per CDR3 protein, without DNA. This sample's table reports more than 80,000 distinct CDR3 sequences. Study results and caveats: Compared with CXCR3-negative naive cells, CXCR3-positive naive cells showed more hydrophobic TRB CDR3s.

For these receptors, no antigen is known. The sequenced material came from naive CXCR3+ CD8+ T cells from blood. Subset meaning: CD45RO-CCR7+CD27+CD95- naive CD8+ T cells expressing CXCR3 (TNR3+). The source is a human donor in good health. Some clones in this sample may be carry-over from other donors' samples.

J is TRBJ2-7 and V is TRBV7-6; the TRBD1 assignment by TCRdb is unverifiable without DNA. Per germline, CDR1 SGHVS and CDR2 FNYEAQ. The CDR3 is 13 amino acids. CDR3 sequence reads: CASSYRDTYEQYF.

The chain's CDR3 is CASGGTGATEAFF. The chain employs TRBV10-2 and TRBJ1-1; TCRdb selects TRBD1, and the lack of DNA leaves this call unchecked. This CDR3 comprises 13 residues. From germline, CDR1 is WSHSY and CDR2 SAAADI.

The chain links TRBV28 to TRBJ2-5; TCRdb names TRBD1, which stays unverified in the absence of DNA. Germline CDR1 reads MDHEN; CDR2 reads SYDVKM. CDR3 length: 12 residues. This CDR3 reads CASSLPGVTQYF.

The chain combines TRBV4-3 with TRBJ2-1; absent DNA, TCRdb's TRBD2 call cannot be checked. This CDR3 is built from 17 residues. In germline, CDR1 is LGHNA, CDR2 YSLEER. The CDR3 reads CASSPTRLADYYNEQFF.

The rearrangement links TRBV7-9 to TRBJ1-1; there is no DNA to check the TCRdb D call of TRBD1. Germline CDR1 SEHNR, CDR2 FQNEAQ (reference sequence). CDR3 length equals 15 residues. CDR3 sequence reads: CASSLVRQGNTEAFF.

The rearrangement uses TRBV7-9 and TRBJ2-7. The CDR3 runs to 13 residues. Germline lookup yields CDR1 SEHNR and CDR2 FQNEAQ (reference sequence). This CDR3 is CASSYRQEYEQYF.

The V call is TRBV13, the J call TRBJ2-7; the TCRdb D gene call, TRBD2, has no DNA to confirm it. Looked up from germline, CDR1 is PRHDT and CDR2 is FYEKMQ (reference sequence). This CDR3 is 17 amino acids long. Here the CDR3 reads CASSLVAGGAGVVEQYF.

The chain couples TRBV3-1 to TRBJ2-3; the D gene TCRdb calls, TRBD1, cannot be checked with no DNA. The CDR3 extends over 18 amino acids. CDR1 and CDR2 (germline): LGHDT, YNNKEL (reference sequence). CDR3 sequence reads: CASSQARGRVASTDTQYF.

The chain joins TRBV7-9 to TRBJ2-3; with no DNA, the TCRdb D assignment of TRBD2 cannot be verified. Germline V gene lookup returns CDR1 SEHNR and CDR2 FQNEAQ (reference sequence). The CDR3 runs to 16 residues. This CDR3 is CASSSIGLAPSDTQYF.

The chain uses TRBV5-1 and TRBJ1-5; TCRdb picks TRBD1, but there is no DNA to check that call. Germline V CDR1 and CDR2: SGHRS, YFSETQ. The CDR3 is 17 residues long. CDR3 loop: CASDPRAREESNQPQHF.

V is TRBV29-1 and J is TRBJ2-3; the TCRdb call, TRBD2, lacks DNA for checking. The germline gives CDR1 SQVTM, CDR2 ANQGSEA. CDR3 length equals 15 residues. CDR3 loop: CSVVFRTSMADTQYF.

V and J are TRBV7-2 and TRBJ1-1. The CDR3 spans 12 residues. The germline CDR1 and CDR2 sequences are SGHTA and FQGNSA. The CDR3 loop reads CASSISNTEAFF.

This chain links TRBV6-1 with TRBJ2-1; TCRdb calls TRBD2, which cannot be checked without DNA. The CDR3 contains 17 residues. Germline V gene sequence: CDR1 MNHNS, CDR2 SASEGT. The CDR3 protein is CASSPSPLGSSYNEQFF.

The CDR3: CASSQEPQVYNEQFF. V gene TRBV4-1 combines with J gene TRBJ2-1. The germline CDR1 and CDR2 sequences are MGHRA and YSYEKL. There are 15 residues in the CDR3.

V and J are TRBV6-2 or TRBV6-3 and TRBJ2-5. Germline V gives CDR1 MNHEY, CDR2 SVGEGT. The CDR3 length is 12 residues. The chain's CDR3 is CASSPNQETQYF.

This sequence joins TRBV5-1 and TRBJ2-5; TCRdb lists TRBD1, though no DNA is available to test this call. From germline, CDR1 is SGHRS and CDR2 YFSETQ. The CDR3 covers 14 residues. This CDR3 reads CASSLRQGGETQYF.

This chain connects TRBV10-3 to TRBJ1-2; TCRdb indicates TRBD1, and absent DNA this call remains unverified. CDR3 size: 15 residues. Germline V gene lookup returns CDR1 ENHRY and CDR2 SYGVKD. CDR3 in amino acids: CAISESLGTNYGYTF.

This chain connects TRBV21-1 to TRBJ1-1; TCRdb gives TRBD1 as the D gene, but with no DNA this cannot be confirmed. TRBV21-1 is assigned pseudogene status. CDR3 length: 16 amino acids. The CDR3 here is CASSRELSPRGSEAFF.

The chain recombines TRBV29-1 with TRBJ2-7; TCRdb names TRBD2, which stays unverified in the absence of DNA. This CDR3 is built from 12 residues. The germline V gene has CDR1 SQVTM and CDR2 ANQGSEA. CDR3 residues: CSVRSLGYEQYF.

The chain is built from TRBV6-2 or TRBV6-3 and TRBJ2-1; the TRBD1 assignment by TCRdb is unverifiable without DNA. The CDR3 has 14 residues. Germline assignment: CDR1 MNHEY and CDR2 SVGEGT. CDR3 loop: CASRPWDRRDEQFF.

The rearrangement uses TRBV13 and TRBJ1-3; there is no DNA to check the TCRdb D call of TRBD1. The CDR3 totals 15 residues. CDR1 PRHDT and CDR2 FYEKMQ come from the germline V gene (reference sequence). CDR3 residues: CASSLGTSGQRTIYF. The complete variable domain, with remaining parts taken from reference TRBV13 and TRBJ1-3, reads AAGVIQSPRHLIKEKRETATLKCYPIPRHDTVYWYQQGPGQDPQFLISFYEKMQSDKGSIPDRFSAQQFSDYHSELNMSSLELGDSALYFCASSLGTSGQRTIYFGEGSWLTVV.